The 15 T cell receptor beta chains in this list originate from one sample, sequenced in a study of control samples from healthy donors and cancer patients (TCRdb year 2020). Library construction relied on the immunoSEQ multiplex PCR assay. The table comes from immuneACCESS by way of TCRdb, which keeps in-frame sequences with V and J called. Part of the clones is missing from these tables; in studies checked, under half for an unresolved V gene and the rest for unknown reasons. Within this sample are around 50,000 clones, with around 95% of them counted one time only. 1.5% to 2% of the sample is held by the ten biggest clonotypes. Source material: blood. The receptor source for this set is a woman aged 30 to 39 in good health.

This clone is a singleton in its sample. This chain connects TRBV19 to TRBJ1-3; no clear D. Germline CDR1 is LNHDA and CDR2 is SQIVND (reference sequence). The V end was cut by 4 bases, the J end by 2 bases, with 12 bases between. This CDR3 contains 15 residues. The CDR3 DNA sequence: TGTGCCAGTAGTACTGGAGGGTTACCTGGAAACACCATATATTTT. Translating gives CASSTGGLPGNTIYF.

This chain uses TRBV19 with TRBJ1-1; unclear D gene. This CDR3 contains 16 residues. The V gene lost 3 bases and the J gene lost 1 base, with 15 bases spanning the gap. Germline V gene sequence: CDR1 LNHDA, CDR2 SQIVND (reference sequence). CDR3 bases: TGTGCCAGTAGTATTTCTAGGGCCCGGCCGAACACTGAAGCTTTCTTT. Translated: CASSISRARPNTEAFF. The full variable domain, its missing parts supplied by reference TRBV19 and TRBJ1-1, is DGGITQSPKYLFRKEGQNVTLSCEQNLNHDAMYWYRQDPGQGLRLIYYSQIVNDFQKGDIAEGYSVSREKKESFPLTVTSAQKNPTAFYLCASSISRARPNTEAFFGQGTRLTVV.

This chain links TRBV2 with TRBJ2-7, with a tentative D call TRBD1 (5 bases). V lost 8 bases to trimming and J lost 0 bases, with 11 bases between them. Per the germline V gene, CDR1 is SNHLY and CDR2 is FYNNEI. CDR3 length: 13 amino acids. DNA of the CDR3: TGTGCCAGCTTACGAGACAGCTCCTACGAGCAGTACTTC. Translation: CASLRDSSYEQYF.

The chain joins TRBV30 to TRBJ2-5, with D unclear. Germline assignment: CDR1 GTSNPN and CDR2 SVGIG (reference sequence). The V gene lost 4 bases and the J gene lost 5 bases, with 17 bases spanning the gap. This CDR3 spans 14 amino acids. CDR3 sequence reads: CAWKGEGLGETQYF. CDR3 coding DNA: TGTGCCTGGAAAGGTGAAGGGCTGGGGGAGACCCAGTACTTC.

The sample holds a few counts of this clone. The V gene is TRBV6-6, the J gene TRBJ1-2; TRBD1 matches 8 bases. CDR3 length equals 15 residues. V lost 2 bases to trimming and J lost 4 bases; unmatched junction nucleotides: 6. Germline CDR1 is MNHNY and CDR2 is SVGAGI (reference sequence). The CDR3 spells CASSYQGAVSYGYTF. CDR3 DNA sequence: TGTGCCAGCAGTTACCAGGGGGCTGTTAGCTATGGCTACACCTTC.

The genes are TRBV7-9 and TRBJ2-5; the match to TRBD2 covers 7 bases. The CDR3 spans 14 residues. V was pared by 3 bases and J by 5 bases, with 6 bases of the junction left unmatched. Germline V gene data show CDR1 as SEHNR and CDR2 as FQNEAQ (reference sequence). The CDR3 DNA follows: TGTGCCAGCAGCTTGAAACTAGCGTCGGAGACCCAGTACTTC. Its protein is CASSLKLASETQYF.

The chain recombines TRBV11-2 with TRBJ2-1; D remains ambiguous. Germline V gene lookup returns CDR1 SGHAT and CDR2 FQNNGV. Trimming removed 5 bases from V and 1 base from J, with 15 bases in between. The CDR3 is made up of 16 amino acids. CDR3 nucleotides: TGTGCCAGCAGCCTTTCGGATAGACCATCCTACAATGAGCAGTTCTTC. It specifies CASSLSDRPSYNEQFF.

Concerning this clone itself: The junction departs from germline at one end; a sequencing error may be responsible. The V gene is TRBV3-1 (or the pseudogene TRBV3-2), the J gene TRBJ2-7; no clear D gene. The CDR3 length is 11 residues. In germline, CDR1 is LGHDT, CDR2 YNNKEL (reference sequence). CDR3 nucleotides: TGTACCAGCAGTCAGTCCTACGAGCAGTACTTC. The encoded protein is CTSSQSYEQYF.

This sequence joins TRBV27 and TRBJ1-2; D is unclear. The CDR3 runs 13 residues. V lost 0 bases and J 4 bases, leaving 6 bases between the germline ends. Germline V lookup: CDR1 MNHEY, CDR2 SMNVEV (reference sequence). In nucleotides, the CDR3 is TGTGCCAGCAGTTTATCGGCAACCTATGGCTACACCTTC. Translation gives CASSLSATYGYTF.

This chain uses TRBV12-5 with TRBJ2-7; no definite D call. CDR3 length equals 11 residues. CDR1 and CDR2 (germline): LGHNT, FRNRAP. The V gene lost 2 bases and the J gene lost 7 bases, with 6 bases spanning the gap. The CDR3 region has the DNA TGTGCTAGTGGTTTGTACTTGGAGCAGTACTTC. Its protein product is CASGLYLEQYF.

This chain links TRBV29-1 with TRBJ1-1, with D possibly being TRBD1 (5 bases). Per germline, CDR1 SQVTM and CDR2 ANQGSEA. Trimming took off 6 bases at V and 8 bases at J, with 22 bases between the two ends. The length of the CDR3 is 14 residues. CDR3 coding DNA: TGCAGCGTGCGCGGGGTATGGGACTCTCGGGAAGCTTTCTTT. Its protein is CSVRGVWDSREAFF.

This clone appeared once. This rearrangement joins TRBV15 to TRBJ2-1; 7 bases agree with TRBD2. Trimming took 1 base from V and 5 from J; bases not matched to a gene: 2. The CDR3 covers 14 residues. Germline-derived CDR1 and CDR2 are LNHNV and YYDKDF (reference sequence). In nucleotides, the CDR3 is TGTGCCACCAGCAGAGGGCTAGCGGACAATGAGCAGTTCTTC. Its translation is CATSRGLADNEQFF.

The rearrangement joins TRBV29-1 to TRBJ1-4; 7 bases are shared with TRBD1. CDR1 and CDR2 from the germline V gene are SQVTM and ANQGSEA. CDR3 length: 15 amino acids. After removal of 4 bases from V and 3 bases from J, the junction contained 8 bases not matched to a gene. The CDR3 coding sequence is TGCAGCGTTGGTGAGAGGGGGCAGCCTAATGAAAAACTGTTTTTT. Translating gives CSVGERGQPNEKLFF.

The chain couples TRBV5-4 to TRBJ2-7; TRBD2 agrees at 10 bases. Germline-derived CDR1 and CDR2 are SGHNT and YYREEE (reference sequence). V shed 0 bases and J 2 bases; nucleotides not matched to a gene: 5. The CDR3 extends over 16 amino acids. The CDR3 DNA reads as TGTGCCAGCAGCTTGGCGCTAGCGGGAGAAACCTACGAGCAGTACTTC. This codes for CASSLALAGETYEQYF.

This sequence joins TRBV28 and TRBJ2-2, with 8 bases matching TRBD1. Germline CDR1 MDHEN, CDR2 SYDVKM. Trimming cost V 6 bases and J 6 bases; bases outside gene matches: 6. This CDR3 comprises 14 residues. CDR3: CASSLTGGAGELFF. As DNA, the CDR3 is TGTGCCAGCAGCCTCACAGGGGGAGCCGGGGAGCTGTTTTTT. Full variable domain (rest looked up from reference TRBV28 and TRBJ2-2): DVKVTQSSRYLVKRTGEKVFLECVQDMDHENMFWYRQDPGLGLRLIYFSYDVKMKEKGDIPEGYSVSREKKERFSLILESASTNQTSMYLCASSLTGGAGELFFGEGSRLTVL.